This TCR beta chain was found in a study of PD-1 blockade in classical Hodgkin lymphoma. Study-wide background: A 3 mg/kg intravenous dose of nivolumab was received by patients every 2 weeks. Findings and caveats of the study: Excluded were patients who started nivolumab under 1 year after ASCT, a group that had lower diversity. CD4+ TCR diversity, unlike CD8+, climbed significantly by C4D1.

All patients relapsed after autologous stem cell transplantation, and brentuximab vedotin exposure varied. Classification of best responses gave complete response, partial response or progressive disease. Concerning this clone: Its antigen remains unknown.

Clones were read by immunoSEQ multiplex PCR, and TCRdb kept only the in-frame ones, dropping some. The sample carries tens of thousands of clones, over 60% recorded once. CDR3 length: 16 amino acids. The clonotype originates from a human donor with classical Hodgkin lymphoma. The rearrangement links TRBV21-1 to TRBJ2-7; TRBD2 reflects the table's D call only, with no check against the DNA. TRBV21-1 is classified as a pseudogene. The sample consisted of peripheral blood mononuclear cells (PBMCs), taken at baseline. This CDR3 is CASSFERASRLYEQYF. The CDR3 coding sequence is TGTGCCAGCAGCTTCGAGCGAGCGTCAAGACTTTACGAGCAGTACTTC.